This TCR beta chain derives from a study of blood T cell repertoires in COVID-19. Study information: Donors in Cohort 3 who had recovered were those with two negative PCRs, healthcare professional clearance, or resolution of their symptoms.

Produced via immunoSEQ multiplex PCR; TCRdb's table is partial and in-frame only. The profile shows about 200,000 clones, roughly nine tenths of them singletons. CDR3 length equals 15 residues. Germline V gene sequence: CDR1 MNHEY, CDR2 SVGAGI. Trimming took off 6 bases at V and 0 bases at J, with 15 bases between the two ends. Allocation to cohorts depended on clinical history reported by the participants. The receptor comes from a woman in her thirties or forties in a cohort exposed to, infected with or recovered from COVID-19 (not recorded which). V gene TRBV6-5 combines with J gene TRBJ2-7, with a tentative D call TRBD1 (5 bases). The material sequenced was PBMCs or T cells enriched from blood (not recorded which). In DNA form, the CDR3 reads TGTGCCAGCAGGCTACAGGCGATGAGCTCCTACGAGCAGTACTTC. Amino acid sequence: CASRLQAMSSYEQYF.